A selection of T cell receptor beta chains follows, all from one sample in a study of cytomegalovirus exposure and HLA in healthy donors. The table came from immunoSEQ multiplex PCR; TCRdb's copy has only in-frame clones and leaves some out. This repertoire shows around 150,000 clones, over 70% found once; its top ten account for over 2%. Sample: PBMCs. Receptors originate from a man aged 25 to 45 in good health and CMV-seronegative. The CDR3 runs from the conserved cysteine through the conserved F or W. D genes are given only for firm matches. Clone size, where shown, is once, few, many, or a class for clones that have expanded.

d_call: NA
clone_size: few
v_call: TRBV28
j_call: TRBJ1-2
cdr3_nt: TGTGCCAGCAGCCAACAGGGACCCTATGGCTACACCTTC
cdr3_aa: CASSQQGPYGYTF

d_call: TRBD2
clone_size: NA
v_call: TRBV30
j_call: TRBJ2-7
cdr3_nt: TGTGCCTGGAGATCGAAAGCGGGAGCTGCCTACGAGCAGTACTTC
cdr3_aa: CAWRSKAGAAYEQYF

d_call: NA
clone_size: NA
v_call: TRBV14
j_call: TRBJ2-7
cdr3_nt: TGTGCCAGCAGCCAAGGAGGAATGCGCGAGCAGTACTTC
cdr3_aa: CASSQGGMREQYF

d_call: NA
clone_size: NA
v_call: TRBV10-3
j_call: TRBJ2-1
cdr3_nt: TGTGCCATCAATGTCCAGGGTCAGCAGTTCTTC
cdr3_aa: CAINVQGQQFF

d_call: NA
clone_size: NA
v_call: TRBV9
j_call: TRBJ2-5
cdr3_nt: TGTGCCAGCAGCATCGGCCAAGAGACCCAGTACTTC
cdr3_aa: CASSIGQETQYF

d_call: TRBD1
clone_size: NA
v_call: TRBV18
j_call: TRBJ1-1
cdr3_nt: TGTGCCAGCTCAGCGCAGGGGGCCACTGAAGCTTTCTTT
cdr3_aa: CASSAQGATEAFF

d_call: NA
clone_size: NA
v_call: TRBV9
j_call: TRBJ2-7
cdr3_nt: TGTGCCAGCAGCGTAGGAATCGGTACAGGCTACGAGCAGTACTTC
cdr3_aa: CASSVGIGTGYEQYF

d_call: NA
clone_size: NA
v_call: TRBV7-9
j_call: TRBJ2-5
cdr3_nt: TGTTCCAGCAGGAAAGGGGGAGAGACCCAGTACTTC
cdr3_aa: CSSRKGGETQYF

d_call: NA
clone_size: NA
v_call: TRBV28
j_call: TRBJ1-1
cdr3_nt: TGTGCCAGCAGGGGGTGGGCGGAGGAGACTGAAGCTTTCTTT
cdr3_aa: CASRGWAEETEAFF

d_call: NA
clone_size: NA
v_call: TRBV7-2
j_call: TRBJ2-1
cdr3_nt: TGTGCCAGCAGCCCCAATAGCTGGGAGCAGTTCTTC
cdr3_aa: CASSPNSWEQFF

d_call: NA
clone_size: NA
v_call: TRBV7-9
j_call: TRBJ1-2
cdr3_nt: TGTTCCAGCAGCTTTTCCAGGACTTCTAACTATGGCTACACCTTC
cdr3_aa: CSSSFSRTSNYGYTF

d_call: TRBD2
clone_size: once
v_call: TRBV20-1
j_call: TRBJ2-1
cdr3_nt: TGCAGTGCTAGCGATAGCGGGATACGGCTCTTC
cdr3_aa: CSASDSGIRLF

d_call: NA
clone_size: few
v_call: TRBV27
j_call: TRBJ1-1
cdr3_nt: TGTGCCAGCAGTTTATCGAATTCCCCCGGGGAGTCGGCTTTCTTT
cdr3_aa: CASSLSNSPGESAFF

d_call: NA
clone_size: NA
v_call: TRBV30
j_call: TRBJ1-3
cdr3_nt: TGTGCCTGGAGTGTTAAAGTCCGGACGCCCAGGGTTTATTTT
cdr3_aa: CAWSVKVRTPRVYF

d_call: TRBD1
clone_size: once
v_call: TRBV28
j_call: TRBJ2-7
cdr3_nt: TGTGCCAGCAGTTTTCAAAGGGGACAGGGGAACTACGAGCAGTACTTC
cdr3_aa: CASSFQRGQGNYEQYF

d_call: NA
clone_size: NA
v_call: TRBV7-8
j_call: TRBJ2-5
cdr3_nt: TGTGCCAGCAGCTTAGTCGGAGAGACCCAGTACTTC
cdr3_aa: CASSLVGETQYF

d_call: NA
clone_size: once
v_call: TRBV6-5
j_call: TRBJ2-7
cdr3_nt: TGTGCCAGCAGTTACCGCCTAGCCCAGACCTACGAGCAGTACTTC
cdr3_aa: CASSYRLAQTYEQYF

d_call: TRBD1
clone_size: NA
v_call: TRBV18
j_call: TRBJ1-5
cdr3_nt: TGTGCCAGCTCACCTGACGAGACAGGGAACAATCAGCCCCAGCATTTT
cdr3_aa: CASSPDETGNNQPQHF

d_call: NA
clone_size: NA
v_call: TRBV19
j_call: TRBJ1-1
cdr3_nt: TGTGCCAGTAGTGCTTGGACAGCCCAGAACACTGAAGCTTTCTTT
cdr3_aa: CASSAWTAQNTEAFF

d_call: NA
clone_size: NA
v_call: TRBV7-2
j_call: TRBJ1-1
cdr3_nt: TGTGCCAGCAGCTTAGGAGGGGGGGGTTACGCTTTCTTT
cdr3_aa: CASSLGGGGYAFF

d_call: NA
clone_size: NA
v_call: TRBV6-5
j_call: TRBJ2-3
cdr3_nt: TGTGCCAGCAGTCGAGCGGATACGCAGTATTTT
cdr3_aa: CASSRADTQYF

d_call: TRBD2
clone_size: NA
v_call: TRBV25-1
j_call: TRBJ2-1
cdr3_nt: TGTGCCAGCAGTGAATCCTGGACTAGCGGTAACAATGAGCAGTTCTTC
cdr3_aa: CASSESWTSGNNEQFF

d_call: TRBD2
clone_size: NA
v_call: TRBV27
j_call: TRBJ2-1
cdr3_nt: TGTGCCAGCAGGGGACTAGCGGGGCCAAATGAGCAGTTCTTC
cdr3_aa: CASRGLAGPNEQFF

d_call: NA
clone_size: NA
v_call: TRBV6-6
j_call: TRBJ2-7
cdr3_nt: TGTGCCAGCAGTTATACCTACGAGCAGTACTTC
cdr3_aa: CASSYTYEQYF

d_call: TRBD1
clone_size: few
v_call: TRBV28
j_call: TRBJ2-7
cdr3_nt: TGTGCCAGCAGTTTAGGGGACAGGGGTTCCTACGAGCAGTACTTC
cdr3_aa: CASSLGDRGSYEQYF

d_call: TRBD2
clone_size: NA
v_call: TRBV7-2
j_call: TRBJ2-5
cdr3_nt: TGTGCCAGCAGCATGACACGACTAGCGGGTAAAGAGACCCAGTACTTC
cdr3_aa: CASSMTRLAGKETQYF

d_call: TRBD2
clone_size: NA
v_call: TRBV6-1
j_call: TRBJ2-3
cdr3_nt: TGTGCCAGCAGTGAAGCGCTTCGGGGGGAGTGGGGAGATACGCAGTATTTT
cdr3_aa: CASSEALRGEWGDTQYF

d_call: NA
clone_size: NA
v_call: TRBV7-9
j_call: TRBJ2-7
cdr3_nt: TGTTCCAGCAGCTTGAGGCAGGGGCCCTCCTACGAGCAGTACTTC
cdr3_aa: CSSSLRQGPSYEQYF

d_call: TRBD1
clone_size: once
v_call: TRBV6-1
j_call: TRBJ1-4
cdr3_nt: TGTGCCAGCAGTGGGACAGGTGTAGCTAATGAAAAACTGTTTTTT
cdr3_aa: CASSGTGVANEKLFF

d_call: TRBD2
clone_size: NA
v_call: TRBV6-4
j_call: TRBJ2-1
cdr3_nt: TGTGCCAGCAGTACGCTAGCGGAGCGCACTAATGAGCAGTTCTTC
cdr3_aa: CASSTLAERTNEQFF

d_call: NA
clone_size: NA
v_call: TRBV4-3
j_call: TRBJ2-3
cdr3_nt: TGCGCCAGCAGCCAAGAGATTTTCGGAGCCCCTAGCACAAATACGCAGTATTTT
cdr3_aa: CASSQEIFGAPSTNTQYF

d_call: TRBD1
clone_size: NA
v_call: TRBV28
j_call: TRBJ1-5
cdr3_nt: TGTGCCAGCAGTCCTGTACAGGGGTGGCAGCCCCAGCATTTT
cdr3_aa: CASSPVQGWQPQHF

d_call: NA
clone_size: NA
v_call: TRBV14
j_call: TRBJ2-3
cdr3_nt: TGTGCCAGCAGCCAAGGTATTTCAGATACGCAGTATTTT
cdr3_aa: CASSQGISDTQYF

d_call: TRBD2
clone_size: few
v_call: TRBV6-6
j_call: TRBJ2-7
cdr3_nt: TGTGCCAGCAGTTGGGCTAGCGGGACCTACGAGCAGTACTTC
cdr3_aa: CASSWASGTYEQYF

d_call: NA
clone_size: NA
v_call: TRBV7-6
j_call: TRBJ1-1
cdr3_nt: TGTGCCAGCAGCCCGGGGGGGCCAGTAACTGAAGCTTTCTTT
cdr3_aa: CASSPGGPVTEAFF

d_call: NA
clone_size: once
v_call: TRBV7-9
j_call: TRBJ2-1
cdr3_nt: TGTGCCAGCAAAGACTGGGACAATGAGCAGTTCTTC
cdr3_aa: CASKDWDNEQFF

d_call: TRBD2
clone_size: NA
v_call: TRBV7-2
j_call: TRBJ2-3
cdr3_nt: TGTGCCAGCAGCTTAACGCGTCTAGCGGGAGGGCCAGATACGCAGTATTTT
cdr3_aa: CASSLTRLAGGPDTQYF

d_call: TRBD1
clone_size: NA
v_call: TRBV14
j_call: TRBJ2-7
cdr3_nt: TGTGCCAGCAGCCAAGATCCTGGGACAGGCGTAGGGCAGTACTTC
cdr3_aa: CASSQDPGTGVGQYF

d_call: TRBD1
clone_size: NA
v_call: TRBV7-8
j_call: TRBJ2-7
cdr3_nt: TGTGCCAGCCATCTCGGGACAGCGTCCTACGAGCAGTACTTC
cdr3_aa: CASHLGTASYEQYF

d_call: NA
clone_size: NA
v_call: TRBV6-5
j_call: TRBJ2-5
cdr3_nt: TGTGCCAGCAGTGCGGACAGAGCCCCCGGCCGGACCCAGTACTTC
cdr3_aa: CASSADRAPGRTQYF

d_call: NA
clone_size: NA
v_call: TRBV11-2
j_call: TRBJ2-4
cdr3_nt: TGTGCCAGCAGCAGGGGGGGTGTAGCCAAAAACATTCAGTACTTC
cdr3_aa: CASSRGGVAKNIQYF

d_call: NA
clone_size: few
v_call: TRBV5-6
j_call: TRBJ1-4
cdr3_nt: TGTGCCAGCAGCCTGACAGTCCGTAATGAAAAACTGTTTTTT
cdr3_aa: CASSLTVRNEKLFF

d_call: TRBD1
clone_size: NA
v_call: TRBV6-5
j_call: TRBJ1-1
cdr3_nt: TGTGCCAGCAGTTACGCCAGGGGGACTGAAGCTTTCTTT
cdr3_aa: CASSYARGTEAFF

d_call: NA
clone_size: few
v_call: TRBV6-1
j_call: TRBJ1-3
cdr3_nt: TGTGCCAGCAGTGAAGTAGGGGTTTCTGGAAACACCATATATTTT
cdr3_aa: CASSEVGVSGNTIYF

d_call: NA
clone_size: NA
v_call: TRBV7-9
j_call: TRBJ1-5
cdr3_nt: TGTGCCAGCAGCGTCGGGATGGGCAATCAGCCCCAGCATTTT
cdr3_aa: CASSVGMGNQPQHF

d_call: NA
clone_size: NA
v_call: TRBV6-5
j_call: TRBJ1-2
cdr3_nt: TGTGCCAGCAGTTACTCTGGGGAGAACTATGGCTACACCTTC
cdr3_aa: CASSYSGENYGYTF